This entry describes one TCR beta chain. This clonotype was found many times. Which antigen it targets is not known. Base qualities are not recorded, but no much larger clone differs from it by a single base. The data stem from a study of regulatory T cells in long-lasting Graves disease (dated by TCRdb to 2020 to 2023). Concerning the study at large: In the newly diagnosed Graves' disease group, patients had been taking antithyroid drugs for less than 3 months. This study used TCR sequencing and RNA sequencing of peripheral blood to compare persistent Graves' disease patients against newly diagnosed Graves' disease patients. The study was registered as a clinical trial and conducted in China. A total of 35 or so samples underwent TCR sequencing: around 13 from persistent and roughly 20 from newly diagnosed Graves' disease patients.

Overall results and qualifications from the work: More public clonotypes were shared among persistent patients (about 2,800) than among newly diagnosed patients (more than 950). Only the TCR beta chain was sequenced and analyzed. Lower TCR Shannon entropy and fewer highly expanded clones were observed in persistent Graves' disease patients than in newly diagnosed patients, which suggested clonal expansion. The small sample size was acknowledged by the authors as a limitation that may reduce accuracy. Only peripheral blood was studied, because thyroid tissue, the primary lesion, was inaccessible. Persistent disease showed preferential use of TRBV28, TRBJ1-2 and TRBJ2-5, whereas newly diagnosed disease favored TRBV20-1 and TRBJ2-1.

The CDR3 starts with the cysteine, ends with the phenylalanine, and has 13 residues. Solely the CDR3 DNA is kept, with 39 bases framed from the first base. Trimming costs V 3 bases and J 2 bases, and their ends lie 6 bases apart. The CDR1 and CDR2 encoded by the germline V gene (reference sequence) are SEHNR and FQNEAQ. Receptor amplification or capture employed multiplex PCR. Sequenced on an Illumina HiSeq 4000. CDR3 regions were amplified by Arm-PCR with iRepertoire HTBI primers to construct TCR beta libraries. Before sequencing, the PCR products underwent gel purification. Per the source publication's procedure: Across samples, 60 to 70 TRBV and approximately 15 TRBJ segments were identified and used for gene usage analysis of CDR3 amino acid clonotypes. COPE and FqMerger were used to merge filtered high-quality paired reads into contigs. BLAST was used to align contigs to the IMGT TRBV, TRBD and TRBJ reference genes, and CDR3 was defined following IMGT. Clonotypes above 0.1% frequency were classified as highly expanded clones. Shannon entropy was used to measure repertoire diversity, and the Gini coefficient was used to measure V-J evenness. Clonotypes shared by more than one individual were considered public. TCRdb itself trimmed the public reads at Q25 with fastp, ran MiXCR and retained productive beta chains. Merged by CDR3 protein, the rows form single entries marked with the most common genes and DNA. For this entry, the V and J calls and clone size follow TCRdb and not the study's own pipeline. In all, the sample holds about 210,000 distinct CDR3 sequences, and roughly 19% of those were seen once. Jointly, the top ten make up about 11% of the sample.

The label giving this sample's time point can be read as: newly diagnosed GD, antithyroid drugs for less than 3 months. For both TCR sequencing and RNA sequencing, RNA was extracted from PBMCs in TRIzol. The diagnosis of Graves' disease was made according to American Thyroid Association guidelines. Patients for the study were recruited at an endocrinology department in Xi'an, China. From each patient, about 9 milliliters of peripheral blood was collected into an EDTA anticoagulant tube. Ficoll Paque Plus density gradient separation was used to isolate PBMCs, and no additional T cell sorting was done. RNA quality was checked with an Agilent 2100 Bioanalyzer and agarose gel, and concentration with a NanoDrop 2000. These data also featured in a second study, about T cells in Graves' hyperthyroidism and ophthalmopathy. That second publication adds: Stable Graves' hyperthyroidism was defined as the absence of progression to ophthalmopathy over 18 months of follow-up. Hyperthyroidism patients were newly diagnosed, with disease duration under 2 months, and aged 18 to 65 years. Exclusion was applied to patients with uncontrolled infections, other autoimmune diseases, pregnancy or lactation. Diagnoses were based on clinical symptoms, serum thyroxine and TRAb, thyroid ultrasound and orbital computed tomography. The TCR CDR3 was subjected to a first round of RT-PCR using the HTBI primer set and the Qiagen OneStep RT-PCR kit. Most expanded thyroid clonotypes (frequency above 0.001) were also found in blood, which suggests that blood repertoires may mirror thyroid immune responses. Ophthalmopathy was separated from stable hyperthyroidism by a 13 V-J signature model, with roughly 88% sensitivity and about 81% specificity obtained in cross-validation and 80%/75% obtained in testing. In validation, the model predicted progression to ophthalmopathy with approximately 69% sensitivity and approximately 78% specificity, a median of about 6.7 months before onset. To identify distinguishing TCR V-J signatures, a discovery cohort of roughly 100 patients was used, comprising roughly 45 with Graves' ophthalmopathy and some 57 with stable Graves' hyperthyroidism. Whether ophthalmopathy could be predicted prospectively was tested in an independent validation cohort made up of under 20 hyperthyroidism patients plus 17 patients who later progressed to ophthalmopathy. For training and testing, the 95 to 100 patients in the discovery cohort were randomly divided in a 7:3 ratio. In addition, the study compared T-cell repertoires in thyroid tissue and in blood from roughly 6 Graves' hyperthyroidism patients. Once sampling was done, hyperthyroidism patients were given methimazole at a starting dose of 30 mg daily, whereas ophthalmopathy patients were given high-dose intravenous methylprednisolone. Libraries were constructed in a second round of multiplex PCR, after which size selection and purification were carried out. The libraries were sequenced on an Illumina HiSeq2000 using paired-end 100 bp reads. SOAPnuke was used to process the raw data, removing reads that contained adapters or uncalled bases, had a mean Phred below 15, or lacked an exact match to the constant primer or identifier. High-quality paired reads were merged with COPE v1.2.5, and unique nucleotide sequences were defined as clonotypes. MiTCR v1.1 was used to align clonotypes to the IMGT TRBV, TRBD and TRBJ reference segments. The analysis was restricted to V-J combinations with a frequency above 0.0001, which together covered just over 99% of the repertoires. The TCS score was defined as F50 (clonal expansion) divided by E x V (chaos), with BLOSUM62-based TCRdist calculated between CDR3 peptides within each V-J. Welch's t-statistics and random forest reduced several hundred V-J features to roughly 13, which were used in a naive Bayes classifier (R e1071). No statistical method was used to fix the sample size in advance, and group allocation was not hidden from the investigators. The paper describes TCR Vbeta CDR3 sequencing of about 140 peripheral blood samples, made up of 43 ophthalmopathy patients, more than 70 hyperthyroidism patients and 17 progressor patients.

The receptor's source is a woman aged 30 to 39 with Graves disease. Donor details come from another sample of the same person, matched by shared clones. Sequenced material: peripheral blood mononuclear cells (PBMCs), taken at new diagnosis, from a patient treated with antithyroid drugs. The chain links TRBV7-9 with TRBJ2-3, with the D gene call left open. The DNA reads TGTGCCAGCAGCTTGAGTGTCACAGATACGCAGTATTTT. This translates into CASSLSVTDTQYF.